Listed below are T cell receptor beta chains from one sample, sequenced in a study of untreated major depressive disorder. TCRdb keeps only in-frame clones here, not all; method: immunoSEQ multiplex PCR. The sample includes approximately 25,000 clones, 90% to 95% of them seen just once. Sequences were obtained from CD4+ T cells from PBMCs. The receptors originated from a woman in her twenties or thirties with major depressive disorder. Each CDR3 is given with its conserved first and last residue. The D gene is left open where the match is weak. For some rows the clone size is stated as once, few or many, or as a class when expanded; others skip it.

>-|TRBV27|once|TRBJ1-3|16
TGTGCCCGTCTCCAGAACAGGGTATTCTCTGGAAACACCATATATTTT
CARLQNRVFSGNTIYF
>TRBD2|TRBV2|-|TRBJ2-1|15
TGTGCCAGCAACCCTAGCGGGTCGACCTACAATGAGCAGTTCTTC
CASNPSGSTYNEQFF
>TRBD2|TRBV27|-|TRBJ2-7|16
TGTGCCAGCAGTTTCACGGCTAGCGGCCTCATTCCGGAGCAGTACTTC
CASSFTASGLIPEQYF
>TRBD2|TRBV29-1|-|TRBJ2-3|14
TGCAGCGTGGCGACTAGCGGGAGTCCAGATACGCAGTATTTT
CSVATSGSPDTQYF
>-|TRBV18|-|TRBJ1-1|14
TGTGCCAGCTCCCCGGGGGTAAGGAACACTGAAGCTTTCTTT
CASSPGVRNTEAFF
>-|TRBV18|-|TRBJ2-7|13
TGTGCCAGCTCACCACGTCAGGGTACGGAGCAGTACTTC
CASSPRQGTEQYF
>TRBD1|TRBV13|-|TRBJ1-2|12
TGTGCCAGCAGCGAAAACAGGGGTGGCTACACCTTC
CASSENRGGYTF
>-|TRBV7-2|-|TRBJ1-6|12
TGTGCCAGCAGCTCCGACATTCAACCCCTCCACTTT
CASSSDIQPLHF
>TRBD2|TRBV11-3|-|TRBJ2-2|17
TGTGCCAGCAGCTTCCCCTGGGCGGGAGCGGACACCGGGGAGCTGTTTTTT
CASSFPWAGADTGELFF
>-|TRBV1|few|TRBJ1-6|19
TGCACCAGCAGCCCTCCCTTCCATCGACCCTCTTTAATCATCTCACCCCTCCACTTT
CTSSPPFHRPSLIISPLHF
>-|TRBV2|few|TRBJ1-1|12
TGTGCCAGCAGTGTAGGACAGATAGAAGCTTTCTTT
CASSVGQIEAFF
>TRBD1|TRBV7-9|-|TRBJ1-1|16
TGTGCCAGCAGCCCCCGGACAGGGACTTTTAGGGCTGAAGCTTTCTTT
CASSPRTGTFRAEAFF
>-|TRBV5-1|-|TRBJ2-2|15
TGCGCCAGCAGCTTGGAGGCGGCAGGGGAAAGGGAGCTGTTTTTT
CASSLEAAGERELFF
>-|TRBV4-3|-|TRBJ1-3|15
TGCGCCAGCAGCCAAGATAGAGGGAACCGGAACACCATATATTTT
CASSQDRGNRNTIYF
>-|TRBV6-5|-|TRBJ1-1|14
TGTGCCAGCAGTTACGTGAGCATGAACACTGAAGCTTTCTTT
CASSYVSMNTEAFF
>TRBD1|TRBV6-5|-|TRBJ1-3|14
TGTGCCAGCAGTAGAGGACAGGGGATGAGGACCATATATTTT
CASSRGQGMRTIYF
>TRBD1|TRBV7-2|-|TRBJ2-1|16
TGTGCCAGCAGCTTAACGGCAGGGGGAAATGGGAATGAGCAGTTCTTC
CASSLTAGGNGNEQFF
>-|TRBV7-3|-|TRBJ2-3|14
TGTGCCAGCAGCTTAGGATCTAGCACAGATACGCAGTATTTT
CASSLGSSTDTQYF
>TRBD1|TRBV25-1|-|TRBJ1-3|14
TGTGCCAGCAGTGGCAGGGGGGTTGGAAACACCATATATTTT
CASSGRGVGNTIYF
>TRBD1|TRBV13|-|TRBJ2-1|15
TGTGCCAGCAGCTCCGGGACAGGGTTTTACAATGAGCAGTTCTTC
CASSSGTGFYNEQFF
>-|TRBV2|-|TRBJ1-1|14
TGTGCCAGCAGTGAATTCCTCCTTAACACTGAAGCTTTCTTT
CASSEFLLNTEAFF
>-|TRBV21-1|-|TRBJ2-2|16
TGTGCCAGCAGCAAGTGGGATCACTCGAACACCGGGGAGCTGTTTTTT
CASSKWDHSNTGELFF
>-|TRBV4-1|-|TRBJ2-7|15
TGCGCCAGCAGCCAAGATCCGAGGTCTTACGGGGGAGCGTACTTC
CASSQDPRSYGGAYF
>TRBD1|TRBV2|-|TRBJ1-3|16
TGTGCCAGCAGTGAAGGACAGGGGACTTCTGGAAACACCATATATTTT
CASSEGQGTSGNTIYF
>-|TRBV28|once|TRBJ1-2|12
TGTGCCAGCGGTGTACGGCTTTATGGCTACACCTTC
CASGVRLYGYTF
>-|TRBV7-8|-|TRBJ1-2|15
TGTGCCAGCAGCATTCAGGTGGCAGGGGACTATGGCTACACCTTC
CASSIQVAGDYGYTF
>TRBD2|TRBV11-3|-|TRBJ2-2|16
TGTGCCAGCAGCCCCGCCCAGCGGGAGAGGACCGGGGAGCTGTTTTTT
CASSPAQRERTGELFF
>-|TRBV29-1|-|TRBJ2-1|15
TGCAGCGTTGAAGATACCGGGACATCTAGTAATGAGCAGTTCTTC
CSVEDTGTSSNEQFF
>TRBD1|TRBV25-1|-|TRBJ1-4|15
TGTGCCAGCAGTGCCCGGACAGGGATTACTGAAAAACTGTTTTTT
CASSARTGITEKLFF
>-|TRBV5-4|-|TRBJ1-3|16
TGTGCCAGCAGCGCTCTAGGACGAGGTGATGGAAACACCATATATTTT
CASSALGRGDGNTIYF
>-|TRBV7-2|once|TRBJ2-1|12
TGTGCCAGCAGCGGGAATTTCAATGAGCAGTTCTTC
CASSGNFNEQFF
>-|TRBV6-1|once|TRBJ2-6|15
TGTGCCATCGGGACTGAGGGATCTGGGGCCAACGTCCTGACTTTC
CAIGTEGSGANVLTF
>TRBD1|TRBV28|-|TRBJ1-2|15
TGTGCCAGCAGTTCCTTCGACAGGGGCCACTATGGCTACACCTTC
CASSSFDRGHYGYTF
>TRBD2|TRBV5-1|few|TRBJ2-3|15
TGCGCCAGCCGTCAACTAGCGGGAGGTACAGATACGCAGTATTTT
CASRQLAGGTDTQYF
>-|TRBV7-2|-|TRBJ1-1|15
TGTGCCAGCAGCCCGAGGGGGGGTTTCAACACTGAAGCTTTCTTT
CASSPRGGFNTEAFF
>TRBD1|TRBV2|-|TRBJ1-1|14
TGTGCCAGCAGCGCGCCGGGACAGGTCACTGAAGCTTTCTTT
CASSAPGQVTEAFF
>-|TRBV19|-|TRBJ1-2|13
TGTGCCAGTACGGAGGACAGCTTTTATGGCTACACCTTC
CASTEDSFYGYTF
>-|TRBV5-5|-|TRBJ2-6|17
TGTGCCAGCAGCCCTGGGGTGGGGGACGGTGGGGCCAACGTCCTGACTTTC
CASSPGVGDGGANVLTF
>-|TRBV7-9|-|TRBJ2-1|12
TGTGCCAGCAGGACACGATACAATGAGCAGTTCTTC
CASRTRYNEQFF
>-|TRBV6-6|few|TRBJ1-6|14
TGTGCCAGCAGTTACCGGAGTTTGAATTCACCCCTCCACTTT
CASSYRSLNSPLHF
>-|TRBV15|-|TRBJ1-1|16
TGTGCCACCAGCAGAGATAGGGGAGGTGAAGGCACTGAAGCTTTCTTT
CATSRDRGGEGTEAFF
>TRBD1|TRBV5-1|-|TRBJ1-5|16
TGCGCCAGCAGCTTATCCCCCTGGGACAGCCGACAGCCCCAGCATTTT
CASSLSPWDSRQPQHF
>TRBD2|TRBV5-1|-|TRBJ2-7|14
TGCGCCAGCAGCCCAGGGACTAGAGAATACGAGCAGTACTTC
CASSPGTREYEQYF
>TRBD1|TRBV7-9|-|TRBJ1-1|13
TGTGCCAGCACTAACACAGGGGGCACTGAAGCTTTCTTT
CASTNTGGTEAFF
>-|TRBV4-3|-|TRBJ1-2|13
TGCGCCAGCAGCCAAGAACCCCACTATGGCTACACCTTC
CASSQEPHYGYTF
>-|TRBV5-8|-|TRBJ2-5|11
TGTGCCAGCAGCTTTACGGAGACCCAGTACTTC
CASSFTETQYF
>TRBD2|TRBV4-1|-|TRBJ2-5|17
TGCGCCAGCAGCCAAGATCGACTAGCGGGGGCCCCGGAGACCCAGTACTTC
CASSQDRLAGAPETQYF
>-|TRBV28|-|TRBJ1-2|14
TGTGCCAGCACCTCTCAGGGAGGGCTCTATGGCTACACCTTC
CASTSQGGLYGYTF
>-|TRBV18|-|TRBJ2-7|11
TGTGCCAGCTCGAACTCCTACGAGCAGTACTTC
CASSNSYEQYF
>-|TRBV29-1|-|TRBJ2-1|14
TGCAGCGTTACCCCTCGAGGGACCTACAATGAGCAGTTCTTC
CSVTPRGTYNEQFF
>TRBD2|TRBV2|-|TRBJ2-1|19
TGTGCCAGCAGTGAAGCGCTTCTTCGACTAGCAGCACCAGACAATGAGCAGTTCTTC
CASSEALLRLAAPDNEQFF
>TRBD1|TRBV28|-|TRBJ1-4|17
TGTGCCAGCAGCCCCGGACAGGGGAGGGCGTTTAATGAAAAACTGTTTTTT
CASSPGQGRAFNEKLFF
>-|TRBV7-2|once|TRBJ1-5|16
TGTGCCAGCAGCTTAGGTGCTGGGTTGAGCAATCAGCCCCAGCATTTT
CASSLGAGLSNQPQHF
>-|TRBV19|-|TRBJ2-2|14
TGTGCCAGTAGTATAAGGGTGGGCACCGGGGAGCTGTTTTTT
CASSIRVGTGELFF
>TRBD2|TRBV5-1|-|TRBJ2-1|12
TGCGCCAGTATGGGACTAGGGGGTGAGCAGTTCTTC
CASMGLGGEQFF